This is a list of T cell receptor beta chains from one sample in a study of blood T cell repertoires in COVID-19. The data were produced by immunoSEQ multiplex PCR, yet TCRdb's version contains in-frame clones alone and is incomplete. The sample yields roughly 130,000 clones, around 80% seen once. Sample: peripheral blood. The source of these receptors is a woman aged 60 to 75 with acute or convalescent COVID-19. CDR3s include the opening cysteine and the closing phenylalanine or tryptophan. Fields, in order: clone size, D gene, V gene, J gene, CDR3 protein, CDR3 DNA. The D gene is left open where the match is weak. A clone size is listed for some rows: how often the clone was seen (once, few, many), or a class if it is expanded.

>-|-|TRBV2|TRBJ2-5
CASSEGALEETQYF
TGTGCCAGCAGTGAGGGGGCGTTGGAGGAGACCCAGTACTTC
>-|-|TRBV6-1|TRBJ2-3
CASSEGPALPTDTQYF
TGTGCCAGCAGTGAGGGGCCTGCTCTCCCCACAGATACGCAGTATTTT
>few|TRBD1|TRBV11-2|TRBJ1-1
CASSFGDRGETEAFF
TGTGCCAGCAGCTTTGGGGACAGGGGAGAGACTGAAGCTTTCTTT
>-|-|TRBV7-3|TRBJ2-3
CASSPWGSLLRTDTQYF
TGTGCCAGCAGCCCCTGGGGCTCCCTGTTGCGCACAGATACGCAGTATTTT
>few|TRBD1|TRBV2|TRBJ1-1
CAEDRGRTEAFF
TGTGCGGAAGACAGGGGAAGAACTGAAGCTTTCTTT
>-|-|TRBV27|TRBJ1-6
CASSFSLGRAVSPLHF
TGTGCCAGCAGTTTTTCCCTAGGGAGGGCAGTCTCACCCCTCCACTTT
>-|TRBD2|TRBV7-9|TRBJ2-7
CASSQSGGVYYEQYF
TGTGCCAGCAGCCAAAGCGGGGGTGTATACTACGAGCAGTACTTC
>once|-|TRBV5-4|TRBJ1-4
CASGREAGEKLFF
TGTGCCAGTGGACGGGAAGCGGGTGAAAAACTGTTTTTT
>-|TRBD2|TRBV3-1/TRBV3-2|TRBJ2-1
CASSQLTGEGEQFF
TGTGCCAGCAGCCAACTAACGGGGGAGGGTGAGCAGTTCTTC
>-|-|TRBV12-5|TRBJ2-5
CASGFPGGQETQYF
TGTGCTAGTGGTTTTCCCGGGGGTCAAGAGACCCAGTACTTC
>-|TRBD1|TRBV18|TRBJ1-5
CASSPVGQGSNQPQHF
TGTGCCAGCTCACCGGTGGGACAGGGGAGCAATCAGCCCCAGCATTTT
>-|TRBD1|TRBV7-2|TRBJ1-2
CASTLGTGAYGYTF
TGTGCCAGCACCCTAGGGACAGGCGCTTATGGCTACACCTTC
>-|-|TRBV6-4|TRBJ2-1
CASSDPESNEQFF
TGTGCCAGCAGTGATCCGGAGAGCAATGAGCAGTTCTTC
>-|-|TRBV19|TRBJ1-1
CASSIGTLTEAFF
TGTGCCAGTAGTATAGGGACTCTGACTGAAGCTTTCTTT
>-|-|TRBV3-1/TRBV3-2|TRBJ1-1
CASSQGSGEAFF
TGTGCCAGCAGCCAAGGATCAGGGGAGGCTTTCTTT
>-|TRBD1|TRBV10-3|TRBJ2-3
CAITGTGSTDTQYF
TGTGCCATCACTGGGACAGGGAGCACAGATACGCAGTATTTT
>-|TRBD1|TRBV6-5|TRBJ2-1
CASRKFDRGNEQFF
TGTGCCAGCAGGAAGTTTGACAGGGGGAATGAGCAGTTCTTC
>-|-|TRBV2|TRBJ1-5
CASSDVYSNQPQHF
TGTGCCAGCAGTGATGTATATAGCAATCAGCCCCAGCATTTT
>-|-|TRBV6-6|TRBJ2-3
CASSYSATDTQYF
TGTGCCAGCAGTTACTCAGCGACAGATACGCAGTATTTT
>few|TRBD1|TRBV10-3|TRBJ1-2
CAISGRDREGYTF
TGTGCCATCAGCGGACGAGACAGGGAAGGCTACACCTTC
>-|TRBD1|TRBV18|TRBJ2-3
CASSQGQGAWNTQYF
TGTGCCAGCTCTCAAGGACAGGGTGCATGGAATACGCAGTATTTT
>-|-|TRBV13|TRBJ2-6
CASSSRGSGANVLTF
TGTGCCAGCAGCTCCAGGGGTTCTGGGGCCAACGTCCTGACTTTC
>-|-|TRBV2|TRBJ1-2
CASSGHVGGYGYTF
TGTGCCAGCAGTGGACACGTCGGGGGGTATGGCTACACCTTC
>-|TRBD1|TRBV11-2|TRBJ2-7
CASSSPPRRGQDYEQYF
TGTGCCAGCAGCTCGCCGCCAAGGAGGGGACAGGACTACGAGCAGTACTTC
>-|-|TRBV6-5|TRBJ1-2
CASSYSGGGANYGYTF
TGTGCCAGCAGTTACAGCGGGGGGGGAGCTAACTATGGCTACACCTTC
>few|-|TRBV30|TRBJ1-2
CAWSPGAGYTF
TGTGCCTGGAGTCCAGGGGCCGGCTACACCTTC
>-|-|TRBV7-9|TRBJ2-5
CASIHGEGRETQYF
TGTGCCAGCATCCATGGAGAGGGCAGGGAGACCCAGTACTTC
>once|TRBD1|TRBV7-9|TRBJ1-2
CASSSQQGAGYGYTF
TGTGCCAGCAGCAGTCAACAGGGGGCAGGCTATGGCTACACCTTC
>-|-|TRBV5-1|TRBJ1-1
CASSWAQNTEAFF
TGCGCCAGCAGCTGGGCACAGAACACTGAAGCTTTCTTT
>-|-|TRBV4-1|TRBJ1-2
CASSQDSTGRLGYGYTF
TGCGCCAGCAGCCAAGATTCGACGGGAAGACTTGGGTATGGCTACACCTTC
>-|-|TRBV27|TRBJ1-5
CASSLLGGNQPQHF
TGTGCCAGCAGTTTATTGGGGGGAAATCAGCCCCAGCATTTT
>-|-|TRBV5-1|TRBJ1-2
CASSLDRPSRGYTF
TGCGCCAGCAGCTTGGACAGGCCCTCGAGGGGCTACACCTTC
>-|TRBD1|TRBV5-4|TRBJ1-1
CASSSAVQGGTEAFF
TGTGCCAGCAGCTCGGCGGTACAGGGGGGCACTGAAGCTTTCTTT
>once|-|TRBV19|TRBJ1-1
CASTTWGGPNTEAFF
TGTGCCAGTACCACCTGGGGAGGGCCGAACACTGAAGCTTTCTTT
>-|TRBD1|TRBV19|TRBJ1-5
CASRDRGRGDQPQHF
TGTGCCAGTAGAGACAGGGGGCGAGGGGATCAGCCCCAGCATTTT
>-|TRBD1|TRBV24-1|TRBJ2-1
CATSDGTGYLDEQFF
TGTGCCACCAGTGATGGGACAGGCTACCTCGATGAGCAGTTCTTC
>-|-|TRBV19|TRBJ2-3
CASSRRFSTDTQYF
TGTGCCAGTAGTCGCAGATTTAGCACAGATACGCAGTATTTT
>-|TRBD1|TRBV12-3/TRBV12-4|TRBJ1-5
CASSRGRRQPQHF
TGTGCCAGCAGCAGGGGGCGACGGCAGCCCCAGCATTTT
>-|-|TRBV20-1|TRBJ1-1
CSASLTGKAFF
TGCAGTGCTAGCCTCACAGGGAAAGCTTTCTTT
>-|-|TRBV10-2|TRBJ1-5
CASSVEDYSNQPQHF
TGCGCCAGCAGTGTGGAGGACTATAGCAATCAGCCCCAGCATTTT
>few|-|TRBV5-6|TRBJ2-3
CASSYPTADTQYF
TGTGCCAGCAGCTATCCGACAGCCGATACGCAGTATTTT
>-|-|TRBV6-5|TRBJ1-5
CASRRGRGGNQPQHF
TGTGCCAGCAGACGAGGGAGGGGTGGCAATCAGCCCCAGCATTTT
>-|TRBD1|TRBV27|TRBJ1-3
CASSWDSSGNTIYF
TGTGCCAGCAGTTGGGACAGCTCTGGAAACACCATATATTTT
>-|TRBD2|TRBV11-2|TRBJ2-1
CASSLGLGRGVNEQFF
TGTGCCAGCAGCTTAGGGCTGGGACGGGGGGTCAATGAGCAGTTCTTC
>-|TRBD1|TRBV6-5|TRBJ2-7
CAAGTASYEQYF
TGTGCCGCAGGGACAGCCTCCTACGAGCAGTACTTC
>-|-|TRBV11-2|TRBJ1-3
CASSLDRGRNTIYF
TGTGCCAGCAGCTTAGACAGGGGTCGAAACACCATATATTTT
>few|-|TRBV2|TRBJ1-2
CASIPQTGGLGYTF
TGTGCCAGCATCCCCCAGACGGGGGGCCTAGGCTACACCTTC
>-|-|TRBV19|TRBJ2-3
CASMGKAGAPGGDTQYF
TGTGCCAGTATGGGGAAGGCAGGGGCCCCGGGAGGAGATACGCAGTATTTT
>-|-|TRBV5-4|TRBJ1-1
CASSLEGGKLAEAFF
TGTGCCAGCAGTTTAGAGGGGGGGAAGCTCGCTGAAGCTTTCTTT
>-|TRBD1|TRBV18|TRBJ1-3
CASSPGRGPGNTIYF
TGTGCCAGCTCACCGGGCAGGGGGCCTGGAAACACCATATATTTT
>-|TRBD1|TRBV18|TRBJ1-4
CASSPPNRGQEKLFF
TGTGCCAGCTCACCACCCAACAGGGGACAGGAAAAACTGTTTTTT
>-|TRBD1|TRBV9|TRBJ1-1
CASSPRDRGWTEAFF
TGTGCCAGCAGCCCGAGGGACAGGGGTTGGACTGAAGCTTTCTTT
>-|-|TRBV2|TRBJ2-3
CASMDWLRDTQYF
TGTGCCAGCATGGACTGGCTTCGAGATACGCAGTATTTT
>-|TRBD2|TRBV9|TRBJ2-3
CASSVSVGRAEDTQYF
TGTGCCAGCAGCGTCTCAGTGGGGAGGGCCGAAGATACGCAGTATTTT
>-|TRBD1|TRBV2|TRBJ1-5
CASSGGTGRGQPQHF
TGTGCCAGCAGTGGGGGGACAGGGCGGGGTCAGCCCCAGCATTTT
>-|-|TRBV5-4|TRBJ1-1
CASSESTRNTEAFF
TGTGCCAGCAGCGAATCTACGAGGAACACTGAAGCTTTCTTT
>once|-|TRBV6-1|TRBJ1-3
CASSEQSGLRNTIYF
TGTGCCAGCAGTGAACAATCGGGTTTGAGAAACACCATATATTTT
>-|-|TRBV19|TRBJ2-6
CASSRGPGANVLTF
TGTGCCAGTAGTCGAGGGCCCGGGGCCAACGTCCTGACTTTC
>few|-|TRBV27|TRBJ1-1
CASSITYGEDSRPEAFF
TGTGCCAGCAGTATCACGTATGGAGAGGACAGTCGCCCTGAAGCTTTCTTT
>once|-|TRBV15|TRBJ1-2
CATSQDRQTNYGYTF
TGTGCCACCAGCCAGGACAGACAAACTAACTATGGCTACACCTTC